This is a list of T cell receptor beta chains from one sample in a study of T cell responses to AZD1222 COVID-19 vaccine. Here immunoSEQ multiplex PCR was the method, and the copy in TCRdb shows in-frame clones only, minus some. Of 150,000 to 200,000 clones listed, 91% are singletons. The sequenced sample was peripheral blood, obtained on day 0 of AZD1222 vaccination. The receptors originated from an adult in good health. The conserved cysteine and the conserved F or W are not part of the CDR3 here. A D gene is named only where the DNA matches it firmly. Expanded clones get a size class; other rows say once, few or many, or leave the size out.

CDR3 protein,clone size,V gene,D gene,J gene
ASSLSGRGNTEAF,NA,TRBV5-1,NA,TRBJ1-1
ASSLTGTSGLRQY,NA,TRBV7-9,TRBD2,TRBJ2-7
ASSPGVEQY,NA,TRBV7-9,NA,TRBJ2-7
ASSVGQLNTEAF,NA,TRBV7-9,TRBD1,TRBJ1-1
SVVTGSAYEQY,NA,TRBV29-1,NA,TRBJ2-7
ATSDLESHEQY,NA,TRBV24-1,NA,TRBJ2-7
AWSVYRENSPLH,NA,TRBV30,NA,TRBJ1-6
ASSLKDEQF,NA,TRBV12-3/TRBV12-4,NA,TRBJ2-1
ASSSPYNEQF,NA,TRBV11-3,NA,TRBJ2-1
ASSQKGELF,few,TRBV3-1/TRBV3-2,NA,TRBJ2-2
ASSWGQFEITDTQY,NA,TRBV5-6,TRBD1,TRBJ2-3
ATSNKQNYGYT,NA,TRBV24-1,NA,TRBJ1-2
ASSPRTGLPYEQY,NA,TRBV18,TRBD1,TRBJ2-7
ASRIQGVYGEAF,NA,TRBV28,TRBD1,TRBJ1-1
ASSSPGRLAVGANVLT,NA,TRBV27,TRBD2,TRBJ2-6